Below, 21 T cell receptor beta chains from the same sample are listed, as sequenced in a study of somatic mutations in cytotoxic T cells in rheumatoid arthritis. Sequencing used immunoSEQ multiplex PCR; TCRdb keeps in-frame clones, though not all of them. The sample holds about 29,000 clones, around 87% seen once. Sequencing input: CD8+ T cells sorted from blood. These receptors originate from an adult with rheumatoid arthritis.

The V gene is TRBV7-9, the J gene TRBJ2-7, with D perhaps TRBD2 (6 bases). Trimming stripped 2 bases from V and 0 bases from J, with 14 bases between. CDR1 and CDR2 from the germline V gene are SEHNR and FQNEAQ (reference sequence). The CDR3 sequence is 16 residues long. This CDR3 reads CASSLNLGLSSYEQYF. The CDR3 DNA reads TGTGCCAGCAGCTTAAACCTGGGACTGAGCTCCTACGAGCAGTACTTC.

The rearrangement uses TRBV11-3 and TRBJ2-1; a weak D match, TRBD2 (5 bases). The V gene's germline CDR1 is SGHNT and CDR2 YENEEA. There are 16 residues in the CDR3. The ends were cut back, 5 bases at V and 0 bases at J, with 14 bases in the middle. The CDR3 region has the DNA TGTGCCAGCAGCCCTGTGCGGGCGAGCTCCTACAATGAGCAGTTCTTC. Translating it yields CASSPVRASSYNEQFF.

J is TRBJ1-2 and V is TRBV6-6; 10 bases fit TRBD1. The CDR3 loop spans 15 amino acids. After removal of 2 bases from V and 1 base from J, the junction contained 1 base not matched to a gene. Germline CDR1 MNHNY, CDR2 SVGAGI (reference sequence). The CDR3: CASSYDRGRNYGYTF. CDR3 coding DNA: TGTGCCAGCAGTTACGACAGGGGGCGTAACTATGGCTACACCTTC.

The rearrangement joins TRBV11-2 to TRBJ2-1, with a weak D call TRBD2 (6 bases). Trimming pared 5 bases from V and 6 bases from J, leaving 26 bases between. Germline V gene sequence: CDR1 SGHAT, CDR2 FQNNGV. The CDR3 has 18 residues. CDR3 residues: CASSPSLDRDSATNEQFF. The CDR3 region has the DNA TGTGCCAGCAGCCCTTCACTAGACCGGGACTCCGCTACCAATGAGCAGTTCTTC.

The rearrangement links TRBV5-8 to TRBJ2-3; TRBD2 matches at 10 bases. After removal of 1 base from V and 6 bases from J, the junction contained 5 bases not matched to a gene. The germline CDR1 and CDR2 sequences are SGHTS and YDEGEE. The CDR3 is 15 residues long. CDR3 sequence (DNA): TGTGCCAGCAGCTTGTCAGCGGGAGGGCCGGATACGCAGTATTTT. It codes for CASSLSAGGPDTQYF.

V and J are TRBV9 and TRBJ2-7; 8 bases agree with TRBD1. CDR3 length equals 14 residues. Germline CDR1 and CDR2: SGDLS and YYNGEE. V gave up 0 bases and J gave up 5 bases; unmatched junction bases: 4. This chain's CDR3 is CASSVGVQGDEQYF. The CDR3 DNA reads as TGTGCCAGCAGCGTAGGAGTACAGGGGGACGAGCAGTACTTC.

CDR3 bases: TGCAGCGTAGTCGTGGCCCCCTCTGGGGCCAACGTCCTGACTTTC. This encodes CSVVVAPSGANVLTF. V usage is TRBV29-1 and J usage is TRBJ2-6; D uncertain. This CDR3 has 15 amino acids. Germline V lookup: CDR1 SQVTM, CDR2 ANQGSEA. V dropped 6 bases and J dropped 0 bases, with 12 bases sitting between them.

The J gene is TRBJ2-7, the V gene TRBV2; TRBD1 matches 8 bases. Per germline, CDR1 SNHLY and CDR2 FYNNEI. J gave up 4 bases and V 1 base, and 6 bases lay outside the gene matches. The CDR3 covers 15 residues. The CDR3 sequence: CASSEGDRFIYEQYF. The CDR3 nucleotides are TGTGCCAGCAGTGAAGGGGACAGGTTCATTTACGAGCAGTACTTC.

This clone appeared a single time. The gene calls are TRBV2 and TRBJ2-1; the D gene is possibly TRBD2 (5 bases). The germline V gene has CDR1 SNHLY and CDR2 FYNNEI. Trimming cost V 4 bases and J 5 bases, with 12 bases left between them. This CDR3 has 14 amino acids. CDR3 in amino acids: CASSVWAGNNEQFF. Here the CDR3 DNA reads TGTGCCAGCAGTGTTTGGGCCGGGAACAATGAGCAGTTCTTC.

The V call is TRBV7-8, the J call TRBJ2-1; 10 nucleotides line up with TRBD1. V lost 5 bases to trimming and J lost 7 bases; unmatched junction nucleotides: 5. Germline CDR1 is SGHVS and CDR2 is FQNEAQ. CDR3 size: 14 residues. CDR3 in DNA: TGTGCCAGCAGCGCCGGGACAGGGGTGAATGAGCAGTTCTTC. Its protein product is CASSAGTGVNEQFF.

The rearrangement links TRBV7-9 to TRBJ2-7; TRBD2 matches 8 bases. Germline trimming cut 4 bases from V and 4 bases from J; bases unmatched to any gene: 3. Germline V CDR1 and CDR2: SEHNR, FQNEAQ (reference sequence). CDR3 size: 13 residues. The CDR3 nucleotides read TGTGCCAGCAGCTCTAAGCGGGAGTACGAGCAGTACTTC. It yields the protein CASSSKREYEQYF. Using reference TRBV7-9 and TRBJ2-7 for the parts outside the CDR3, the full variable domain is DTGVSQNPRHKITKRGQNVTFRCDPISEHNRLYWYRQTLGQGPEFLTYFQNEAQLEKSRLLSDRFSAERPKGSFSTLEIQRTEQGDSAMYLCASSSKREYEQYFGPGTRLTVT.

V and J are TRBV27 and TRBJ2-7; D might be TRBD1 (5 bases). CDR1 MNHEY and CDR2 SMNVEV come from the germline V gene (reference sequence). V dropped 6 bases and J dropped 4 bases, with 13 bases sitting between them. CDR3 size: 13 residues. CDR3 loop: CASSTGAGYEQYF. In DNA, the CDR3 is TGTGCCAGCAGCACCGGAGCAGGGTACGAGCAGTACTTC.

V and J are TRBV6-1 and TRBJ2-2; 9 nucleotides line up with TRBD2. The CDR3 has 17 amino acids. The junction had 11 bases not matched to a gene; V was cut back by 2 bases and J by 7 bases. In germline, CDR1 is MNHNS, CDR2 SASEGT. CDR3 sequence: CASSESPSGDRGGELFF. The CDR3 DNA reads as TGTGCCAGCAGTGAATCCCCTAGCGGGGATCGAGGCGGGGAGCTGTTTTTT.

The gene calls are TRBV28 and TRBJ2-1; perhaps D is TRBD1 or TRBD2 (5 bases each). Germline CDR1 reads MDHEN; CDR2 reads SYDVKM. Trimming cost V 6 bases and J 5 bases, with 14 bases left between them. This CDR3 region has 14 residues. The CDR3 protein is CASRHPGPNNEQFF. CDR3 in DNA: TGTGCCAGCAGACATCCGGGGCCCAACAATGAGCAGTTCTTC. Full variable domain (missing parts from reference TRBV28 and TRBJ2-1): DVKVTQSSRYLVKRTGEKVFLECVQDMDHENMFWYRQDPGLGLRLIYFSYDVKMKEKGDIPEGYSVSREKKERFSLILESASTNQTSMYLCASRHPGPNNEQFFGPGTRLTVL.

The CDR3 reads CASSSTTGGGNQPQHF. CDR3 DNA: TGTGCCAGCAGCTCAACGACAGGGGGCGGGAATCAGCCCCAGCATTTT. The chain uses TRBV27 and TRBJ1-5; TRBD1 matches 10 bases. The CDR3 contains 16 residues. Germline V gives CDR1 MNHEY, CDR2 SMNVEV (reference sequence). V lost 6 bases and J lost 4; bases outside the gene matches: 9.

The CDR3 is CASRKGPDTQYF. CDR3 DNA: TGTGCCAGCAGAAAAGGCCCAGATACGCAGTATTTT. The chain has TRBV2 and TRBJ2-3; D is undetermined. This CDR3 has 12 residues. Deletions cut 6 bases from V and 4 bases from J, with 8 bases between. The germline CDR1 and CDR2 sequences are SNHLY and FYNNEI.

The chain employs TRBV19 and TRBJ2-3; 7 positions match TRBD1. The V and J ends lost 5 bases and 3 bases, in that order; junction bases with no gene match: 8. The CDR3 is made up of 15 amino acids. Germline CDR1 LNHDA, CDR2 SQIVND (reference sequence). The CDR3: CASSSPGQSTDTQYF. The CDR3 bases are TGTGCCAGTAGTTCTCCGGGACAGAGTACAGATACGCAGTATTTT. The entire variable domain, with the rest obtained from reference TRBV19 and TRBJ2-3, is as follows: DGGITQSPKYLFRKEGQNVTLSCEQNLNHDAMYWYRQDPGQGLRLIYYSQIVNDFQKGDIAEGYSVSREKKESFPLTVTSAQKNPTAFYLCASSSPGQSTDTQYFGPGTRLTVL.

The chain joins TRBV30 to TRBJ2-2; 7 bases match TRBD1. V lost 7 bases, J lost 2 bases, and 16 bases stayed unmatched. Germline V gene lookup returns CDR1 GTSNPN and CDR2 SVGIG (reference sequence). The CDR3 extends over 17 amino acids. This chain's CDR3 is CAFQPNRGLPNTGELFF. The CDR3 DNA is TGTGCCTTCCAACCGAACAGGGGCCTACCTAACACCGGGGAGCTGTTTTTT.

The chain carries TRBV27 and TRBJ2-5; tentative D call: TRBD1 (5 bases). The DNA end is a closer match to TRBJ2-7, so the J assignment may be wrong. The CDR3 contains 15 residues. Germline V gives CDR1 MNHEY, CDR2 SMNVEV (reference sequence). The CDR3 region has the DNA TGTGCCAGCAGTTCCGAGTCAGGGTACTCGGACGAGCAGTACTTC. Translated: CASSSESGYSDEQYF.

The CDR3 loop is CASSFSGEGGNEQFF. In DNA form, the CDR3 reads TGTGCCAGCAGTTTCAGCGGGGAAGGGGGCAATGAGCAGTTCTTC. The V and J genes are TRBV28 and TRBJ2-1, with a weak D call TRBD2 (7 bases). Between the trimmed V and J ends, which lost 3 bases and 6 bases, there was a span of 15 bases. This CDR3 region has 15 residues. Germline lookup yields CDR1 MDHEN and CDR2 SYDVKM.

The chain carries TRBV18 and TRBJ2-3, with D uncertain. Germline-derived CDR1 and CDR2 are KGHSH and LQKENI. The CDR3 runs 13 residues. Trimming removed 2 bases from V and 2 bases from J, with 5 bases in between. In DNA form, the CDR3 reads TGTGCCAGCTCACCAGACCCCACAGATACGCAGTATTTT. Protein product: CASSPDPTDTQYF.